Listed below are T cell receptor beta chains from one sample, sequenced in a study of blood T cell repertoires in COVID-19. Sequencing was performed with immunoSEQ multiplex PCR; in TCRdb, only in-frame clones are kept and a portion is missing. The table records under 250,000 clones, about 91% of them present only once. Sequencing input: PBMCs or T cells enriched from blood (not recorded which). These receptors all stem from a woman aged 25 to 39 with acute COVID-19. Each CDR3 is given with its conserved first and last residue. Fields, in order: D gene, V gene, clone size, J gene, CDR3 DNA, CDR3 protein. A D gene is named only where the DNA matches it firmly. The size entry is marked missing in some rows and otherwise reads once, few, many or a size class.

.	TRBV19	.	TRBJ1-2	TGTGCCAGTAGTCCCTGGAGGGGCGGGAGCTATGGCTACACCTTC	CASSPWRGGSYGYTF
TRBD1	TRBV12-3/TRBV12-4	.	TRBJ1-2	TGTGCCAGCAGTAGCAGGGGGATGGGCTACACCTTC	CASSSRGMGYTF
.	TRBV27	.	TRBJ2-1	TGTGCCAGCAGTTTATTATCGGGGAACTCCTACAATGAGCAGTTCTTC	CASSLLSGNSYNEQFF
.	TRBV6-5	.	TRBJ1-5	TGTGCCAGCAGTCGACAGAGTAATCAGCCCCAGCATTTT	CASSRQSNQPQHF
.	TRBV13	.	TRBJ1-5	TGTGCCAGCAGCTTAGACAGGGATCAGCCCCAGCATTTT	CASSLDRDQPQHF
.	TRBV5-8	.	TRBJ2-5	TGTGCCAGCAGCTATGGGGGCCTGGGTCGAGAGACCCAGTACTTC	CASSYGGLGRETQYF
.	TRBV25-1	many	TRBJ2-4	TGTGCCAGCAGTGAACCCCAGGGAGCCAAAAACATTCAGTACTTC	CASSEPQGAKNIQYF
.	TRBV7-8	many	TRBJ2-7	TGTGCCAGCAGCTTAGTCGTAGCTCCAGCCTACGAGCAGTACTTC	CASSLVVAPAYEQYF
TRBD1	TRBV27	.	TRBJ1-5	TGTGCCAGCAGTTCTCTCCTCACGGGACAGTTCATCCTCAATAGCAATCAGCCCCAGCATTTT	CASSSLLTGQFILNSNQPQHF
.	TRBV4-3	.	TRBJ1-2	TGCGCCAGCAGCCAAGACATGGGGGGAACTAGCTATGGCTACACCTTC	CASSQDMGGTSYGYTF
.	TRBV2	.	TRBJ2-3	TGTGCCAGCAGTGAAGTTTTGGGGGCCCCCACAGATACGCAGTATTTT	CASSEVLGAPTDTQYF
.	TRBV2	.	TRBJ1-2	TGTGCCAGCAGTGAATCTAAGGCAGGCCATGGCTACACCTTC	CASSESKAGHGYTF
TRBD2	TRBV4-3	.	TRBJ2-1	TGCGCCAGCAGCCAAGTCGGTAGCGGGACCTCCTACAATGAGCAGTTCTTC	CASSQVGSGTSYNEQFF
.	TRBV6-2/TRBV6-3	.	TRBJ2-7	TGTGCCAGCAGCGAAAGGGGTTTTGGCTACGAGCAGTACTTC	CASSERGFGYEQYF
TRBD1	TRBV3-1/TRBV3-2	once	TRBJ1-2	TGTGCCAGCAGCCATAGGACAGGGCCTAACTATGGCTACACCTTC	CASSHRTGPNYGYTF
TRBD2	TRBV14	.	TRBJ2-1	TGTGCCAGCAGGAAGACTAGCGGGGGGGAGAATGAGCAGTTCTTC	CASRKTSGGENEQFF
.	TRBV10-1	few	TRBJ2-7	TGCGCCAGCAGTGTGGACAGAGCCTACGAGCAGTACTTC	CASSVDRAYEQYF
.	TRBV4-3	.	TRBJ1-1	TGCGCCAGCAGCAGGGGCCGCGCGGGGCCTAACACTGAAGCTTTCTTT	CASSRGRAGPNTEAFF
.	TRBV10-2	few	TRBJ2-7	TGCGCCAGCAGTGATAGTGGTTTGTGGGACTCAGGGAACTACGAGCAGTACTTC	CASSDSGLWDSGNYEQYF
.	TRBV6-6	.	TRBJ1-4	TGTGCCAGCACCAGACATTCTAATGAAAAACTGTTTTTT	CASTRHSNEKLFF
.	TRBV7-2	.	TRBJ1-5	TGTGCCAGCAGCTTCGGGGGTAGGTTTGTCTGGCCCCAGCATTTT	CASSFGGRFVWPQHF
.	TRBV12-3/TRBV12-4	.	TRBJ1-5	TGTGCCAGCAGTTTGGGGGGTCAGCCCCAGCATTTT	CASSLGGQPQHF
TRBD1	TRBV19	.	TRBJ1-2	TGTGCCAGTAGTATAGATGGAGACAGGGGGGTCTATGGCTACACCTTC	CASSIDGDRGVYGYTF
TRBD2	TRBV11-2	.	TRBJ2-4	TGTGCCAGCAGCGCGGGGGTTTTAGCCAAAAACATTCAGTACTTC	CASSAGVLAKNIQYF
TRBD1	TRBV3-1/TRBV3-2	few	TRBJ2-7	TGTGCCAGCAGCCAAGATCCCGGACAGGGGTACGAGCAGTACTTC	CASSQDPGQGYEQYF
.	TRBV19	.	TRBJ1-5	TGTGCCAGTACAAAGCTCCCGGGTTACCGGGGACCCCAGCATTTT	CASTKLPGYRGPQHF
TRBD2	TRBV27	.	TRBJ2-7	TGTGCCAGCAGTTCAAGCCTCACGGGGGGGCCCCTCGAGCAGTACTTC	CASSSSLTGGPLEQYF
.	TRBV5-8	many	TRBJ1-2	TGTGCCAGCAGCCGGACGACGGGAGTTAACTATGGCTACACCTTC	CASSRTTGVNYGYTF
.	TRBV10-3	.	TRBJ1-2	TGTGCCATCAGTGCCCTAGGACAGCCCTATGGCTACACCTTC	CAISALGQPYGYTF
.	TRBV6-5	.	TRBJ1-6	TGTGCCAGCAGTTACTCGGGTCCAGGGGTTAATTCACCCCTCCACTTT	CASSYSGPGVNSPLHF
.	TRBV12-3/TRBV12-4	.	TRBJ1-1	TGTGCCAGCAGGATCTTAGGGGGTACTGAAGCTTTCTTT	CASRILGGTEAFF
.	TRBV19	.	TRBJ1-2	TGTGCCAGTAGTATAAGAGGAAGCGGCTATGGCTACACCTTC	CASSIRGSGYGYTF
TRBD1	TRBV6-5	.	TRBJ2-1	TGTGCCAGCAGTTCCGGACAGGGGCCCTACAATGAGCAGTTCTTC	CASSSGQGPYNEQFF
TRBD1	TRBV5-1	.	TRBJ2-7	TGCGCCAGCAGCTTGGATAGGGGGCCCACAGATCACGAGCAGTACTTC	CASSLDRGPTDHEQYF
.	TRBV28	.	TRBJ1-5	TGTGCCAGCAGTTTATCTTCAGGGGCGAACAATCAGCCCCAGCATTTT	CASSLSSGANNQPQHF
TRBD1	TRBV19	once	TRBJ2-7	TGTGCCAGTAGCCCAGGGGGCGGCGGTTACGAGCAGTACTTC	CASSPGGGGYEQYF
TRBD1	TRBV12-5	.	TRBJ1-5	TGTGCTAGTGGTTTGGTACAGGGGCGGGCCTCCTGGGATCAGCCCCAGCATTTT	CASGLVQGRASWDQPQHF
.	TRBV6-5	.	TRBJ2-7	TGTGCCAGCAGTTACTGGGGTGAGGCAGCGGGTTCCGAGCAGTACTTC	CASSYWGEAAGSEQYF
TRBD1	TRBV19	.	TRBJ2-2	TGTGCCAGTAGTATCTTCGACAGGGATAAGGACACCGGGGAGCTGTTTTTT	CASSIFDRDKDTGELFF
.	TRBV5-6	.	TRBJ2-7	TGTGCCAGCAGCTTGTGGGTTAAGAGGACCTACGAGCAGTACTTC	CASSLWVKRTYEQYF
.	TRBV6-6	.	TRBJ1-2	TGTGCCAGCAGCCTGGGGCAGGGAGGGAGCGACTATGGCTACACCTTC	CASSLGQGGSDYGYTF